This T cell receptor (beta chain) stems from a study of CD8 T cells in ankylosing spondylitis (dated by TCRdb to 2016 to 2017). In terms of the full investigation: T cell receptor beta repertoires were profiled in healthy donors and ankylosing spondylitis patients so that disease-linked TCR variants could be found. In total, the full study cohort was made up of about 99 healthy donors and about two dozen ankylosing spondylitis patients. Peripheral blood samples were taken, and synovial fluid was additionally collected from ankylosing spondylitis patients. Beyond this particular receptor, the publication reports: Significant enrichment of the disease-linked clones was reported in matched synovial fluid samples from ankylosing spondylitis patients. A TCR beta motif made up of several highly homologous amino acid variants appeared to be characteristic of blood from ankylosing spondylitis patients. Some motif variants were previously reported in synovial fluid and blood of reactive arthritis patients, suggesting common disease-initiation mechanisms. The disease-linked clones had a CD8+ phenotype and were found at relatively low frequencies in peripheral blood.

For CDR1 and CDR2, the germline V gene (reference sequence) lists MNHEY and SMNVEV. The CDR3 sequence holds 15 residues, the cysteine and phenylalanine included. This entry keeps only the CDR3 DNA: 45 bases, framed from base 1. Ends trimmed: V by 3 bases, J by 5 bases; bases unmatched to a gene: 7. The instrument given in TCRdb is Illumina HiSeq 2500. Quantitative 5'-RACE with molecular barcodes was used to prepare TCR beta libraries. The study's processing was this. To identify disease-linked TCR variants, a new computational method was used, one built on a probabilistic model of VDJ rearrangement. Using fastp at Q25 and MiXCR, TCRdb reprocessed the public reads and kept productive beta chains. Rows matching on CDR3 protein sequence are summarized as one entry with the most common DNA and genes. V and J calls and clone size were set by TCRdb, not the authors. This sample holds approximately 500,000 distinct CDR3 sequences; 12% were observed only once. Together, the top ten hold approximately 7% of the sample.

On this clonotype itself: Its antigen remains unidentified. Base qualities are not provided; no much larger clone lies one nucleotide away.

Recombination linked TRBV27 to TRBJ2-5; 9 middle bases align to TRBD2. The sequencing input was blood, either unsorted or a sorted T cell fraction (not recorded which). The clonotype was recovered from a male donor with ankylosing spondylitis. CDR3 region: CASSFDSGSRETQYF. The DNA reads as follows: TGTGCCAGCAGTTTTGATAGCGGGAGCCGGGAGACCCAGTACTTC.